A selection of T cell receptor beta chains follows, all from one sample in a study of shared clonotypes between healthy human individuals. TCRdb's copy holds only in-frame clones and misses some; the assay was immunoSEQ multiplex PCR. The data contain hundreds of thousands of clones, 72% of them singletons. Sequencing was performed on memory CD4+ T cells sorted from blood. Source of these receptors: a woman aged 30 to 39 in good health. Both conserved end residues are part of each CDR3. The D gene is left open where the match is weak. Size values are once, few and many counts, or a class for expanded clones, and some rows have none.

TGTGCCAGCAGCTTAAGCACAGGGAGCACAGATACGCAGTATTTT	CASSLSTGSTDTQYF	TRBV7-2	NA	TRBJ2-3	NA
TGTGCCACCAGCAGAGATCCCGGTTTCTCTGGAAACACCATATATTTT	CATSRDPGFSGNTIYF	TRBV15	NA	TRBJ1-3	NA
TGTGCCAGTAGGACGGCGGGAGGGCCCTACGAGCAGTACTTC	CASRTAGGPYEQYF	TRBV19	TRBD2	TRBJ2-7	NA
TGCGCCAGCAGCACCCAAGGGGGAGCTAACTATGGCTACACCTTC	CASSTQGGANYGYTF	TRBV5-1	NA	TRBJ1-2	NA
TGTGCCAGTAGTATAGCGCGGGGGCGCGGCGAGCAGTACTTC	CASSIARGRGEQYF	TRBV19	NA	TRBJ2-7	NA
TGTGCCAGCAGCCAAGGTCAGCGGGAGCCAGATACGCAGTATTTT	CASSQGQREPDTQYF	TRBV4-2	TRBD2	TRBJ2-3	NA
TGTGCCAGCAGAGGATCGGTAGATACGCAGTATTTT	CASRGSVDTQYF	TRBV7-6	NA	TRBJ2-3	NA
TGCGCCAGCCCAGGGGGCGTGCACAGGGGGCGGTACGAGCAGTACTTC	CASPGGVHRGRYEQYF	TRBV10-1	TRBD1	TRBJ2-7	few
TGCAGCGTTGGGCGCCGGCTAGCGGACAATGAGCAGTTCTTC	CSVGRRLADNEQFF	TRBV29-1	TRBD2	TRBJ2-1	NA
TGTGCCAGCCTCCGACAGGCGAACACTGAAGCTTTCTTT	CASLRQANTEAFF	TRBV19	NA	TRBJ1-1	NA
TGTGCCAGCAGACAGTCCGAGCTCCACGAGCAGTACTTC	CASRQSELHEQYF	TRBV28	NA	TRBJ2-7	NA
TGCAGCGTTAAACTGCAGCCGACTGGCACAGATACGCAGTATTTT	CSVKLQPTGTDTQYF	TRBV29-1	NA	TRBJ2-3	NA
TGTGCCAGCAGTTTCCGCGGCGGGGAGCTGTTTTTT	CASSFRGGELFF	TRBV27	NA	TRBJ2-2	few
TGTGCCAACCCAATCCCGGGGACAGGGTGGTCCTACGAGCAGTACTTC	CANPIPGTGWSYEQYF	TRBV5-4	TRBD1	TRBJ2-7	few
TGCGCCAGCAGCCAAGATGATGGACTAGCGGGAAGTGAGCAGTTCTTC	CASSQDDGLAGSEQFF	TRBV4-1	TRBD2	TRBJ2-1	NA
TGTGCCAGCAGTAACAGGGGGGGCACAGATACGCAGTATTTT	CASSNRGGTDTQYF	TRBV27	TRBD1	TRBJ2-3	NA
TGTGCCAGCAGTTACTCGCAGGGGGGAGCTTTCTTT	CASSYSQGGAFF	TRBV6-5	TRBD1	TRBJ1-1	NA
TGTGCCAGCAGTTTGTTAGGCTACCAGGACTCCTACGAGCAGTACTTC	CASSLLGYQDSYEQYF	TRBV28	NA	TRBJ2-7	NA
TGTGCCAGCACCGGGACTAGCGGGACCTACGAGCAGTACTTC	CASTGTSGTYEQYF	TRBV28	TRBD2	TRBJ2-7	NA
TGTGCCATCAGTGATCTGGGACAGGGGGGTAACTATGGCTACACCTTC	CAISDLGQGGNYGYTF	TRBV10-3	TRBD1	TRBJ1-2	NA
TGTGCCATCAGCCCAGGCGGGTCTGGGACAGGGACCCACGAGCAGTACTTC	CAISPGGSGTGTHEQYF	TRBV10-3	TRBD1	TRBJ2-7	NA
TGTGCCAGCATGGGTCCCTATGGCTACACCTTC	CASMGPYGYTF	TRBV5-4	NA	TRBJ1-2	many
TGTGCCAGCAGCTTAGGACTAGCGCCATCCTACGAGCAGTACTTC	CASSLGLAPSYEQYF	TRBV7-2	TRBD2	TRBJ2-7	NA
TGTGCCAGCAGTTACTCCGAAGCGGGCTCCACAGATACGCAGTATTTT	CASSYSEAGSTDTQYF	TRBV6-6	NA	TRBJ2-3	NA
TGTGCCAGCAGAATTCTCAGGGGCGCGACCTACGAGCAGTACTTC	CASRILRGATYEQYF	TRBV28	NA	TRBJ2-7	NA
TGCGCCAGCAGCTTGGATGGCTTGAACACTGAAGCTTTCTTT	CASSLDGLNTEAFF	TRBV5-1	NA	TRBJ1-1	NA
TGCGCCAGCAGCTTGGGAACTCAGGGGAATACGCAGTATTTT	CASSLGTQGNTQYF	TRBV5-1	NA	TRBJ2-3	NA
TGTGCCACCAGCCCACAGACGGACTCCTATGGCTACACCTTC	CATSPQTDSYGYTF	TRBV15	NA	TRBJ1-2	NA